Listed here is a single T cell receptor (beta chain). The antigen remains undetermined. This sample is part of a study of T cell responses to AZD1222 COVID-19 vaccine. The CDR3 is made up of 17 amino acids. Losses at the gene ends were 7 bases for V and 4 bases for J; bases not matched to a gene: 14. CDR1 is LNHDA, CDR2 SQIVND, per germline (reference sequence). Findings and limits, study-wide: The sample set comprised mostly white British donors with more females, and clonal diversity was possibly underestimated. Spike-specific TCR breadth and depth were elevated following two AZD1222 doses.

The data were produced by immunoSEQ multiplex PCR, yet TCRdb's version contains in-frame clones alone and is incomplete. In the table there are under 150,000 clones, 92% of which are singletons. The analysis combined second doses at about 4 or about 12 weeks. This receptor was identified in an adult who received the AZD1222 COVID-19 vaccine. The chain recombines TRBV19 with TRBJ1-1; 11 bases map to TRBD1. The sequencing used peripheral blood, collected 28 days after the second AZD1222 dose. The CDR3 region is CASINAGQGAWSTEAFF. CDR3 DNA sequence: TGTGCCAGTATTAATGCAGGACAGGGGGCATGGAGCACTGAAGCTTTCTTT. Full variable domain (outside the CDR3, taken from reference TRBV19 and TRBJ1-1): DGGITQSPKYLFRKEGQNVTLSCEQNLNHDAMYWYRQDPGQGLRLIYYSQIVNDFQKGDIAEGYSVSREKKESFPLTVTSAQKNPTAFYLCASINAGQGAWSTEAFFGQGTRLTVV.